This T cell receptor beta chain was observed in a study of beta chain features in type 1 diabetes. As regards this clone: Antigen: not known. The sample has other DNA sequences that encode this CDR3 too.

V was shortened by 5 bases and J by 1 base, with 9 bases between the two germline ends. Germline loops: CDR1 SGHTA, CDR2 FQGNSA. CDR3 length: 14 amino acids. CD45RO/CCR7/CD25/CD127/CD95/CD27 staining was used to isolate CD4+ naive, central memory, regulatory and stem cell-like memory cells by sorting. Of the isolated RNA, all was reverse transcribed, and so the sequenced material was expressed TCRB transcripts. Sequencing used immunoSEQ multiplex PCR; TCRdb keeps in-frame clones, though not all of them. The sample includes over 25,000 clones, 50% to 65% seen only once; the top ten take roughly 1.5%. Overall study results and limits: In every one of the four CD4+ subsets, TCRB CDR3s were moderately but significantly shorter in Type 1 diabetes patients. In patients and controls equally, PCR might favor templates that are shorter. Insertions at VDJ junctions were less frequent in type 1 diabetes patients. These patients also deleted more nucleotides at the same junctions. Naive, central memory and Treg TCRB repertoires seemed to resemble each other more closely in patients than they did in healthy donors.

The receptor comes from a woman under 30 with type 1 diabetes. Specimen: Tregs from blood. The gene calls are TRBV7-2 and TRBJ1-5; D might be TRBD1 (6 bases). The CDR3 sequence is CASSAQGSNQPQHF. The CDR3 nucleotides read TGTGCCAGCAGCGCTCAGGGGAGCAATCAGCCCCAGCATTTT.